These 2 T cell receptor beta chains share one sample of origin, sequenced in a study of blood T cell repertoires in COVID-19. TCRdb's table, derived via immunoSEQ multiplex PCR, lists solely in-frame clones and lacks some. The data hold 170,000 or so clones, with over 60% observed a single time. The material sequenced was peripheral blood. Receptor source: a woman aged 70-85 years with acute or convalescent COVID-19.

This chain uses TRBV7-9 with TRBJ2-7, with TRBD2 matching over 8 bases. The V gene's germline CDR1 is SEHNR and CDR2 FQNEAQ (reference sequence). This CDR3 is 15 amino acids long. Losses at the gene ends were 4 bases for V and 4 bases for J; bases not matched to a gene: 9. The CDR3: CASSSYGGGSYEQYF. CDR3 DNA: TGTGCCAGCAGCTCCTACGGGGGGGGCTCGTACGAGCAGTACTTC.

The CDR3 sequence: CASSSRTGMNTEAFF. The CDR3 region has the DNA TGTGCCAGCAGCTCCCGGACAGGTATGAACACTGAAGCTTTCTTT. The chain has TRBV7-2 and TRBJ1-1, with TRBD1 matching over 7 bases. This CDR3 spans 15 amino acids. Trimming at V came to 4 bases and at J to 0 bases, leaving 5 bases not matched to a gene. CDR1 is SGHTA, CDR2 FQGNSA, per germline.